This note documents a single T cell receptor beta chain sequence. Antigen specificity is unknown. The sample originates from a study of cytomegalovirus exposure and HLA in healthy donors. The PCR ran on 60 Vbeta and 13 Jbeta primers. The data were produced by immunoSEQ multiplex PCR, yet TCRdb's version contains in-frame clones alone and is incomplete. In the table there are 65,000 to 85,000 clones, over 65% of which are singletons. Study-wide results and limits: Immune exposure data for these donors was limited to CMV serostatus. Reports indicate that TCR beta sequences accurately predicted the HLA-A and HLA-B alleles of most subjects. Three CMV-associated chains proved CMV antigen-specific in vitro. Fewer N-insertions than the 666-donor mean were reportedly shown by an Asian-associated ancestry cluster in a later analysis.

Germline V gene data show CDR1 as SGHDT and CDR2 as YYEEEE. The CDR3 length is 15 residues. V lost 6 bases and J lost 3, with 15 bases in between. The receptor was isolated from a man in his forties or fifties in good health and CMV-seropositive. This chain joins TRBV5-6 and TRBJ2-2, with D possibly being TRBD2 (7 bases). The material sequenced was PBMCs. The chain's CDR3 is CASISWGGYTGELFF. The DNA for the CDR3 is TGTGCCAGCATATCTTGGGGGGGCTACACCGGGGAGCTGTTTTTT.